The entry that follows covers one T cell receptor (beta chain) sequence. What it binds is not known. TCRdb re-called the reads through MiXCR, storing one row per CDR3 protein. The sample consists of some 320,000 distinct CDR3 sequences, 25% to 35% of them appearing once. The sample originates from a study of T cell repertoires in cytomegalovirus infection. In the study overall: Used in the study were CMV epitopes, some recently identified and HLA-C-restricted, others well-studied and HLA-B-restricted. Signatures in public TCR beta sequences pointed to both CMV infection and matching HLA type.

Broader study findings: HLA-C-restricted, CMV-specific TCR beta clonotypes were dominant ex vivo. The cumulative frequency of public TCR beta families distinguished individuals who carried CMV together with the relevant HLA.

Per the germline V gene, CDR1 is SEHNR and CDR2 is FQNEAQ (reference sequence). The CDR3 length is 15 residues. V trimming: 3 bases; J trimming: 4 bases; junction bases outside the gene matches: 6. The source material was cultured PBMCs, sampled from culture after CMV antigen stimulation. This sequence joins TRBV7-9 and TRBJ2-5; 9 bases are shared with TRBD2. The receptor was derived from a human donor in good health (CMV status not recorded). Some clones in this sample may be carry-over from other donors' samples. CDR3 amino acids: CASSFGLAGVETQYF. The CDR3 DNA reads TGTGCCAGCAGCTTCGGGTTAGCGGGAGTAGAGACCCAGTACTTC.